This entry is about one TCR beta chain. Here immunoSEQ multiplex PCR was the method, and the copy in TCRdb shows in-frame clones only, minus some. The sample gives about 310,000 clones, roughly 89% of which show up once; approximately 0.98% is in the top ten. Patients at the Seattle site were enrolled during active infection and followed longitudinally. This record comes from a study of blood T cell repertoires in COVID-19. The V segment lost 3 bases and the J segment 6 bases; nucleotides outside the gene matches: 9. Germline V gives CDR1 KGHSH, CDR2 LQKENI. The CDR3 consists of 16 residues. This chain joins TRBV18 and TRBJ1-5, with 9 positions matching TRBD1. The TCR sequence derives from a woman aged 40 to 50 with COVID-19, enrolled during active disease. Specimen: peripheral blood. In DNA, the CDR3 is TGTGCCAGCTCACCTTCGACAGGGGGAAGTGTTCAGCCCCAGCATTTT. Translated, it gives CASSPSTGGSVQPQHF. Full variable domain (outside the CDR3, taken from reference TRBV18 and TRBJ1-5): NAGVMQNPRHLVRRRGQEARLRCSPMKGHSHVYWYRQLPEEGLKFMVYLQKENIIDESGMPKERFSAEFPKEGPSILRIQQVVRGDSAAYFCASSPSTGGSVQPQHFGDGTRLSIL.